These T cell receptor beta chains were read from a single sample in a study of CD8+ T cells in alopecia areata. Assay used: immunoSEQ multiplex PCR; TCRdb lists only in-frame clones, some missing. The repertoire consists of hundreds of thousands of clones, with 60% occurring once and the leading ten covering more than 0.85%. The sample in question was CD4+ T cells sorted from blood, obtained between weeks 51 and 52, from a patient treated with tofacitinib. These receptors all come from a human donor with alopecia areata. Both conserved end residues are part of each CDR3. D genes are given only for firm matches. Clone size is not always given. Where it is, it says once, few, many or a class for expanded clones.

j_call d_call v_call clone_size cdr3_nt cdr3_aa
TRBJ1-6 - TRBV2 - TGTGCCAGCAGCCGGACTTCACCCCTCCACTTT CASSRTSPLHF
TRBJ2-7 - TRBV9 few TGTGCCAGCAGCGTAGGGTCTCCCTACGAGCAGTACTTC CASSVGSPYEQYF
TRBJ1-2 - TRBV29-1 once TGCAGCGTTGAAGGAAATGGTCATGGCTACACCTTC CSVEGNGHGYTF
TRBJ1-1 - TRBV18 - TGTGCCAGCTCACCTCTGGAGGGGTTCGTCACTGAAGCTTTCTTT CASSPLEGFVTEAFF
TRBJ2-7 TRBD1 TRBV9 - TGTGCCAGCAGCGGAGGGACAGGGGATCCCTACGAGCAGTACTTC CASSGGTGDPYEQYF
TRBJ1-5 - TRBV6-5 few TGTGCCAGCAGAGCGCAGGGTTATAGCAATCAGCCCCAGCATTTT CASRAQGYSNQPQHF
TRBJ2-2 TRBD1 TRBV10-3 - TGTGCCATCACCGGGACAGCGAACACCGGGGAGCTGTTTTTT CAITGTANTGELFF
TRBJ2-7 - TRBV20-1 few TGCAGTGCTAGTGCCCCATACGAGCAGTACTTC CSASAPYEQYF
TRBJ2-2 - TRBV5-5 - TGTGCCAGCAGCTTCCAGGGTATTGGGGAGCTGTTTTTT CASSFQGIGELFF
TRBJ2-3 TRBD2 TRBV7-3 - TGTGCCAGCAGTCTTAGCGGGAGCTACACAGATACGCAGTATTTT CASSLSGSYTDTQYF
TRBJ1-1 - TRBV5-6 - TGTGCCAGCAGCTATGACAGCCGGAACACTGAAGCTTTCTTT CASSYDSRNTEAFF
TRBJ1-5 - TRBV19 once TGTGCCAGTAGTGGACGAAGGTCGGGAAGTGTTAGTCAGCCCCAGCATTTT CASSGRRSGSVSQPQHF
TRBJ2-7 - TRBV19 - TGTGCCAGTAGTCCACGGGGATCCGAGCAGTACTTC CASSPRGSEQYF